What follows are 19 T cell receptor beta chains derived from one specimen sequenced in a study of cytomegalovirus exposure and HLA in healthy donors. It was with 60 Vbeta and 13 Jbeta primers that the PCR ran. The table came from immunoSEQ multiplex PCR; TCRdb's copy has only in-frame clones and leaves some out. The sample holds 65,000 to 85,000 clones. Sequencing was carried out using PBMCs. The receptors derive from a female donor in good health and CMV-seropositive.

The V and J genes are TRBV5-1 and TRBJ2-7; D possibly corresponds to TRBD2 (6 bases). Trimming removed 3 bases at V and 6 bases at J, with 16 bases between. Germline values: CDR1 SGHRS, CDR2 YFSETQ. The CDR3 runs to 14 residues. The CDR3 reads CASSWRDSTSEQYF. In DNA, the CDR3 is TGCGCCAGCAGCTGGCGGGATTCAACGTCCGAGCAGTACTTC.

The chain combines TRBV29-1 with TRBJ2-7; 8 nucleotides agree with TRBD2. The J segment lost 5 bases and the V segment lost 5 bases, leaving 11 bases of the junction unmatched. Germline V lookup: CDR1 SQVTM, CDR2 ANQGSEA. The CDR3 sequence is 14 residues long. CDR3 in amino acids: CSVLVPGGRHEQYF. The CDR3 DNA is TGCAGCGTTTTAGTCCCGGGAGGGCGGCACGAGCAGTACTTC.

The genes are TRBV19 and TRBJ1-2; a possible D gene is TRBD1 (6 bases). CDR3 length: 15 amino acids. V shed 3 bases and J shed 3 bases, with 14 bases lying between them. CDR1 is LNHDA and CDR2 is SQIVND in the germline V gene (reference sequence). CDR3 nucleotide sequence: TGTGCCAGTAGTATTGGGACAAGTATCTACTATGGCTACACCTTC. Amino acid sequence: CASSIGTSIYYGYTF.

This chain joins TRBV4-3 and TRBJ2-7; 7 bases agree with TRBD1. V dropped 1 base and J dropped 2; count of bases not matched to a gene: 5. The CDR3 runs 15 residues. Germline lookup yields CDR1 LGHNA and CDR2 YSLEER. The CDR3 protein is CASSQGQGLTYEQYF. In nucleotides, the CDR3 is TGCGCCAGCAGCCAAGGACAGGGTTTAACCTACGAGCAGTACTTC.

The chain couples TRBV12-5 to TRBJ1-2; the D is unclear. The CDR3 is 13 amino acids. Germline V lookup: CDR1 LGHNT, CDR2 FRNRAP. Trimming removed 1 base at V and 8 bases at J, with 11 bases between. The DNA of the CDR3 is TGTGCTAGTGGTTTGGGGGAGAATGGAGGCTACACCTTC. Translated, it gives CASGLGENGGYTF.

The chain carries TRBV21-1 and TRBJ2-7; TRBD1, the table's D call, lacks a check against the DNA. TRBV21-1 has pseudogene status. The CDR3 covers 15 residues. Here the CDR3 DNA reads TGTGCCAGCAGGAATAATAGGGGGACCCCCTACGAGCAGTACTTC. It specifies CASRNNRGTPYEQYF.

The J gene is TRBJ2-7, the V gene TRBV4-3; a possible D gene is TRBD1 (7 bases). V was pared by 4 bases and J by 0 bases, with 16 bases between. Germline lookup yields CDR1 LGHNA and CDR2 YSLEER. The CDR3 is 16 amino acids. The CDR3 spells CASSPGSGDSSYEQYF. For the CDR3, the DNA is TGCGCCAGCAGCCCCGGCTCGGGGGACAGCTCCTACGAGCAGTACTTC.

CDR3 residues: CASSLRTGTLEKEQYF. CDR3 nucleotides: TGTGCCAGCAGTCTCCGAACCGGGACTTTGGAAAAGGAGCAGTACTTC. The chain is built from TRBV13 and TRBJ2-7; D is possibly TRBD2 (6 bases). Looked up from germline, CDR1 is PRHDT and CDR2 is FYEKMQ (reference sequence). V was cut by 6 bases and J by 7 bases, with 25 bases left in between. The CDR3 loop spans 16 amino acids.

V gene TRBV10-1 combines with J gene TRBJ2-7; 9 nucleotides agree with TRBD2. Germline CDR1 is WNHNN and CDR2 is SYGVQD (reference sequence). V gave up 3 bases and J gave up 0 bases; unmatched junction bases: 6. CDR3 length: 16 residues. CDR3 nucleotides: TGCGCCAGCAGTGATTTAGCGGGAGAGAGCTCCTACGAGCAGTACTTC. This translates into CASSDLAGESSYEQYF.

CDR3 DNA: TGTGCCAGCAGCTCACTACTATATGGGACTGAAGCTTTCTTT. It translates to CASSSLLYGTEAFF. The rearrangement uses TRBV11-2 and TRBJ1-1; no clear D gene. CDR1 is SGHAT, CDR2 FQNNGV, per germline. There are 14 residues in the CDR3. Trimming removed 4 bases at V and 5 bases at J, with 14 bases between.

The gene calls are TRBV19 and TRBJ2-3, with D possibly TRBD2 on 6 matching bases. The CDR3 length is 16 residues. Germline loops: CDR1 LNHDA, CDR2 SQIVND (reference sequence). Trimming removed 2 bases from V and 2 bases from J, with 14 bases in between. CDR3 protein: CASSIFGGKATDTQYF. In DNA form, the CDR3 reads TGTGCCAGTAGTATATTCGGGGGAAAGGCCACAGATACGCAGTATTTT.

CDR3 bases: TGTGCCAGCAGCCCGGGACTAGCGGCTTACAATGAGCAGTTCTTC. Its protein product is CASSPGLAAYNEQFF. V gene TRBV7-2 combines with J gene TRBJ2-1, with 11 bases fitting TRBD2. The J segment lost 4 bases and the V segment lost 5 bases, leaving 4 bases of the junction unmatched. The CDR3 is made up of 15 amino acids. Germline CDR1 and CDR2: SGHTA and FQGNSA.

The chain has TRBV5-4 and TRBJ2-1, with TRBD1 as a possible D gene (6 bases). The CDR3 runs 14 residues. CDR1 SGHNT and CDR2 YYREEE come from the germline V gene (reference sequence). V lost 4 bases, J lost 6 bases, and 14 bases lay in between. Here the CDR3 reads CASSLGHDVNEQFF. CDR3 in DNA: TGTGCCAGCAGCCTGGGACACGATGTCAATGAGCAGTTCTTC.

Turning to this clone: Mismatch with germline at one junction end may stem from a read error. V gene TRBV7-7 combines with J gene TRBJ2-2; no reliable D call. Germline CDR1 and CDR2: SSHAT and FNYEAQ (reference sequence). The CDR3 loop spans 15 amino acids. CDR3 amino acids: CASSLGTGNTGELFF. The DNA of the CDR3 is TGTGCTAGCAGCTTAGGAACGGGGAACACCGGGGAGCTGTTTTTT.

The CDR3 DNA is TGTGCCAGCAGTGGAAACAGCTACGAGCAGTACTTC. As protein: CASSGNSYEQYF. This chain links TRBV25-1 with TRBJ2-7; D call uncertain. Trimming stripped 4 bases from V and 3 bases from J, with 7 bases between. The CDR3 has 12 amino acids. Germline V gives CDR1 MGHDK, CDR2 SYGVNS.

This chain uses TRBV7-8 with TRBJ1-1; 8 bases map to TRBD1. The CDR3 runs to 16 residues. Germline assignment: CDR1 SGHVS and CDR2 FQNEAQ. J gave up 0 bases and V 0 bases, and 3 bases lay outside the gene matches. The CDR3 region is CASSLAPQGVNTEAFF. The CDR3 nucleotides read TGTGCCAGCAGCTTAGCCCCACAGGGGGTGAACACTGAAGCTTTCTTT.

The CDR3 bases are TGCGCCAGCAGCCAAGAAACCGGGACAGCAAATTACGAGCAGTACTTC. It is translated as CASSQETGTANYEQYF. The chain joins TRBV4-3 to TRBJ2-7; the match to TRBD1 covers 7 bases. The CDR3 sequence is 16 residues long. Germline V gives CDR1 LGHNA, CDR2 YSLEER. V lost 0 bases, J lost 4 bases, and 9 bases stayed unmatched.

The CDR3 here is CASRYRGLHTEAFF. Here the CDR3 DNA reads TGCGCCAGCAGGTACAGGGGACTTCACACTGAAGCTTTCTTT. The V call is TRBV23-1, the J call TRBJ1-1, with 7 bases matching TRBD1. TRBV23-1 counts as an open reading frame of uncertain function. With 6 bases clipped from V and 3 bases from J, the junction kept 7 bases outside the gene matches. The CDR3 extends over 14 amino acids.

The chain is built from TRBV6-6 and TRBJ2-7, with 11 bases that match TRBD1. The CDR3 length is 14 residues. V shed 2 bases, J shed 4 bases, and the junction held 1 base outside the gene matches. CDR1 is MNHNY and CDR2 is SVGAGI in the germline V gene (reference sequence). The CDR3 protein is CASSYGTGGYEQYF. In nucleotides, the CDR3 is TGTGCCAGCAGTTACGGGACAGGGGGGTACGAGCAGTACTTC.